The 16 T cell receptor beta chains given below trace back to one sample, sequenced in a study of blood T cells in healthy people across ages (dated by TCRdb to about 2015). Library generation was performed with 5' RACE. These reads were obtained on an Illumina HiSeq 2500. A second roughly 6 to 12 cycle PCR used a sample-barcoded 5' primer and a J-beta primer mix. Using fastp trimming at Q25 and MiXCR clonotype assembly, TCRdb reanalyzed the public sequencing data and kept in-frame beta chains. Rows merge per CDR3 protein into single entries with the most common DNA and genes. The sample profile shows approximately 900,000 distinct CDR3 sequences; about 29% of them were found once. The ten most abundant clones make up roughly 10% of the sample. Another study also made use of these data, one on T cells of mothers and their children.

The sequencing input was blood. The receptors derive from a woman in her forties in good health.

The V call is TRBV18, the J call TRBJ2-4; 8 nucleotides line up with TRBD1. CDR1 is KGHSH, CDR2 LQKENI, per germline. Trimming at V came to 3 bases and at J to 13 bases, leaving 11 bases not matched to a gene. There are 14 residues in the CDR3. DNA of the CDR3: TGTGCCAGCTCACCCGGGCAGGGGGCTTACGGGCAGTACTTC. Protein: CASSPGQGAYGQYF. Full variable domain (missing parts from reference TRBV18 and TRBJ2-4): NAGVMQNPRHLVRRRGQEARLRCSPMKGHSHVYWYRQLPEEGLKFMVYLQKENIIDESGMPKERFSAEFPKEGPSILRIQQVVRGDSAAYFCASSPGQGAYGQYFGAGTRLSVL.

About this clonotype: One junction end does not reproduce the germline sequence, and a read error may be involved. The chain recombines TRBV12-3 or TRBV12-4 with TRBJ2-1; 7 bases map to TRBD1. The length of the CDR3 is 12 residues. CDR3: CTSSSRGHEQFF. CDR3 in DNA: TGTACCAGCAGTTCGAGGGGGCATGAGCAGTTCTTC.

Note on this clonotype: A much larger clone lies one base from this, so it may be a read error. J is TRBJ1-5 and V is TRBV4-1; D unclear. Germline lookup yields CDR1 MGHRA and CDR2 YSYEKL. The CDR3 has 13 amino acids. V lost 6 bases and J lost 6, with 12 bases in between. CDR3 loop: CASRASGFQPQHF. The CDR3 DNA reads TGCGCCAGCAGAGCCTCGGGGTTTCAGCCCCAGCATTTT.

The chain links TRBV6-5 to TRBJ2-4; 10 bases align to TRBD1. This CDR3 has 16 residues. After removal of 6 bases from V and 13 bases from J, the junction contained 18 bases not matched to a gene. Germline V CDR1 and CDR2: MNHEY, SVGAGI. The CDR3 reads CASRSPGTGVNNEQYF. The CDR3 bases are TGTGCCAGCAGAAGTCCCGGGACAGGGGTAAACAATGAGCAGTACTTC.

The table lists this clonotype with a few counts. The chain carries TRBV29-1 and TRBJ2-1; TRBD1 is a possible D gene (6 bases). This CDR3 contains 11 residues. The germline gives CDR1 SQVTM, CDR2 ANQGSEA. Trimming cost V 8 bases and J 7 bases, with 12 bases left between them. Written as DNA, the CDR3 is TGCAGCCCAAGGCAGGGGAATGAGCAGTTCTTC. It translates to CSPRQGNEQFF.

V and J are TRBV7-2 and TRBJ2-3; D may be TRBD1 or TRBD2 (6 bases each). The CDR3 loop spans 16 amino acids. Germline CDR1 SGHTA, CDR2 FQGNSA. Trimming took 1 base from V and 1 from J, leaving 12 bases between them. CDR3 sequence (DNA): TGTGCCAGCAGCTTAGGGTCGGGGGCTGGCACAGATACGCAGTATTTT. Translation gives CASSLGSGAGTDTQYF.

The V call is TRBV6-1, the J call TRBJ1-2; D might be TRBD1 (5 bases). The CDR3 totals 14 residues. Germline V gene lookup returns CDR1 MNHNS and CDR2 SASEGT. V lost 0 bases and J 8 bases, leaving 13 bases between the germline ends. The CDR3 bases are TGTGCCAGCAGTGAAGCGCCGGGGGGTCGGGGCTACACCTTC. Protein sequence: CASSEAPGGRGYTF.

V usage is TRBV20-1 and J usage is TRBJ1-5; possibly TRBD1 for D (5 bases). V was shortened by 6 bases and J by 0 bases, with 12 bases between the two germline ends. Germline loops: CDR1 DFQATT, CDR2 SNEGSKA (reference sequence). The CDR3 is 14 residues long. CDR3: CSARQMYSNQPQHF. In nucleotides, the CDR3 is TGCAGTGCGAGACAGATGTATAGCAATCAGCCCCAGCATTTT.

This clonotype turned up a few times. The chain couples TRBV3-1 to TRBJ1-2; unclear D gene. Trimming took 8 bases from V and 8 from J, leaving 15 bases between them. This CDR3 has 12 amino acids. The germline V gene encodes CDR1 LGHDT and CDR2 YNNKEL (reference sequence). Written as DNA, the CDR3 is TGTGCCAGCCAGAACGAGGGTAGCGGCTACACCTTC. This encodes CASQNEGSGYTF.

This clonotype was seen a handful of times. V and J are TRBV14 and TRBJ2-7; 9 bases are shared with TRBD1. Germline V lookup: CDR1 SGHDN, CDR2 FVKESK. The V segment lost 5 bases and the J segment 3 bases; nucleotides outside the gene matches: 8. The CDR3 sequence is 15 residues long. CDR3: CASSFLPGQGYEQYF. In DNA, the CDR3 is TGTGCCAGCAGCTTTTTGCCGGGACAGGGCTACGAGCAGTACTTC.

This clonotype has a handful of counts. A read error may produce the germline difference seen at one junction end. CDR3 protein: CASSPPPLVLADTRYF. Written as DNA, the CDR3 is TGTGCCAGCAGCCCCCCCCCACTAGTGTTGGCAGATACGCGGTATTTT. The chain uses TRBV7-3 and TRBJ2-3; tentative D call: TRBD2 (5 bases). The length of the CDR3 is 16 residues. From germline, CDR1 is SGHTA and CDR2 FQGTGA.

CDR3 loop: CASSPAAASEAFF. CDR3 bases: TGTGCCAGCAGCCCGGCGGCAGCTTCTGAAGCTTTCTTT. The chain recombines TRBV7-9 with TRBJ1-1; D unclear. Between the trimmed V and J ends, which lost 5 bases and 6 bases, there was a span of 13 bases. In germline, CDR1 is SEHNR, CDR2 FQNEAQ (reference sequence). CDR3 size: 13 residues. Supplemented by reference TRBV7-9 and TRBJ1-1, the full variable domain reads DTGVSQNPRHKITKRGQNVTFRCDPISEHNRLYWYRQTLGQGPEFLTYFQNEAQLEKSRLLSDRFSAERPKGSFSTLEIQRTEQGDSAMYLCASSPAAASEAFFGQGTRLTVV.

CDR3 nucleotides: TGTGCCAGCAGTTCTCCGGGACTAGCATTGACCGGGGAGCTGTTTTTT. Residues: CASSSPGLALTGELFF. The gene calls are TRBV27 and TRBJ2-2, with TRBD2 identical over 9 bases. The CDR3 runs 16 residues. The germline V gene encodes CDR1 MNHEY and CDR2 SMNVEV (reference sequence). Trimming removed 4 bases from V and 5 bases from J; junction bases left unmatched: 8.

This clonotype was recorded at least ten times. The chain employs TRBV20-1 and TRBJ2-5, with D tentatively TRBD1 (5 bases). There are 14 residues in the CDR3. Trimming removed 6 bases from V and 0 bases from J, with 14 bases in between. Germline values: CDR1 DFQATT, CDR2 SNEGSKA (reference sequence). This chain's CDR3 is CSAHRSGYQETQYF. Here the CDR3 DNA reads TGCAGTGCCCACAGGAGTGGGTACCAAGAGACCCAGTACTTC.

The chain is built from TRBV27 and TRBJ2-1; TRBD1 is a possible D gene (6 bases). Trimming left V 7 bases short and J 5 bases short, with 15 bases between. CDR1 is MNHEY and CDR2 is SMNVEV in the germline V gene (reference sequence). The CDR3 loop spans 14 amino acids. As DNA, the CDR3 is TGTGCCAGCACCAACGTACAGGGACACAATGAGCAGTTCTTC. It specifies CASTNVQGHNEQFF.

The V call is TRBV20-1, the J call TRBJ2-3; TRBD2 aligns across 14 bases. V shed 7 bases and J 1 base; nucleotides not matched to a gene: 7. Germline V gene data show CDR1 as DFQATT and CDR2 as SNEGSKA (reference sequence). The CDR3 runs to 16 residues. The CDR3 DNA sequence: TGCAGTGGACTAGCGGGAGGGCCCATCCGCACAGATACGCAGTATTTT. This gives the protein CSGLAGGPIRTDTQYF.